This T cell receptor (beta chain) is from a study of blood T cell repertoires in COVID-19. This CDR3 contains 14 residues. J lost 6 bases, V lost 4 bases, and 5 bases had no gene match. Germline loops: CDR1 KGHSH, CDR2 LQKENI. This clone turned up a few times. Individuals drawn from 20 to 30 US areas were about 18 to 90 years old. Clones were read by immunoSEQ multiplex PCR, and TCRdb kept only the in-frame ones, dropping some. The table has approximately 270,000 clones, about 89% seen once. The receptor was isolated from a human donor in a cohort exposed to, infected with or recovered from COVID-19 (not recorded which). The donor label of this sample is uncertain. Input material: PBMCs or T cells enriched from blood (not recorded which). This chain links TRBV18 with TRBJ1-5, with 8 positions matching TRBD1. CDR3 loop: CASSRDRGGQPQHF. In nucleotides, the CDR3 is TGTGCCAGCTCACGAGACAGGGGAGGTCAGCCCCAGCATTTT.